These 28 T cell receptor beta chains were all obtained from the same sample, sequenced in a study of cytomegalovirus exposure and HLA in healthy donors. Use of 60 Vbeta and 13 Jbeta primers characterized the PCR. Using immunoSEQ multiplex PCR, the repertoire was profiled, and TCRdb retains in-frame clones only, with some absent. The data contain 190,000 or so clones, roughly 87% of them seen just once; the ten biggest clones take up around 1.6%. Sequences were obtained from PBMCs. The receptors derive from a man aged 50 or older in good health and CMV-seronegative.

The rearrangement links TRBV6-1 to TRBJ1-5, with 8 nucleotides matching TRBD1. Germline CDR1 and CDR2: MNHNS and SASEGT. This CDR3 has 15 residues. J was trimmed by 2 bases and V by 8 bases; bases with no gene match: 8. This chain's CDR3 is CASRTGSSGNQPQHF. The CDR3 nucleotides are TGTGCCAGCCGGACAGGGAGTTCGGGCAATCAGCCCCAGCATTTT.

CDR3 coding DNA: TGTGCCAGCACCCCTCAGGTATCCTCCTATGGCTACACCTTC. Amino acid sequence: CASTPQVSSYGYTF. The gene calls are TRBV6-5 and TRBJ1-2; D uncertain. The CDR3 length is 14 residues. The V and J ends lost 7 bases and 4 bases respectively, with 16 bases between them. Germline-derived CDR1 and CDR2 are MNHEY and SVGAGI.

This chain links TRBV21-1 with TRBJ1-1. TRBV21-1 is shown as a pseudogene. The CDR3 is 12 residues long. CDR3 sequence reads: CASSPRRLEAFF. In DNA, the CDR3 is TGTGCCAGCAGCCCCCGACGACTGGAAGCTTTCTTT.

The chain couples TRBV19 to TRBJ1-6; weak D call: TRBD1 (6 bases). V gave up 3 bases and J gave up 7 bases, with 13 bases separating them. The V gene's germline CDR1 is LNHDA and CDR2 SQIVND (reference sequence). The CDR3 consists of 15 residues. The CDR3 region has the DNA TGTGCCAGTAGTATCAGTAAGGGGGAGAATTCACCCCTCCACTTT. Translated: CASSISKGENSPLHF.

The V and J genes are TRBV29-1 and TRBJ2-2, with 9 bases aligning to TRBD1. V trimming: 5 bases; J trimming: 0 bases; junction bases outside the gene matches: 7. Germline loops: CDR1 SQVTM, CDR2 ANQGSEA. This CDR3 is built from 16 residues. In DNA, the CDR3 is TGCAGCGTTACAGGGGGCCACCTCCCGAACACCGGGGAGCTGTTTTTT. Translating gives CSVTGGHLPNTGELFF.

CDR3 protein: CATTSSGSSYNEQFF. For the CDR3, the DNA is TGTGCCACTACGTCAAGCGGGAGCTCCTACAATGAGCAGTTCTTC. This chain uses TRBV2 with TRBJ2-1; 8 bases are a match to TRBD2. The CDR3 has 15 residues. Unmatched junction bases numbered 8, after V lost 10 bases and J lost 0 bases. The germline V gene has CDR1 SNHLY and CDR2 FYNNEI.

The rearrangement links TRBV27 to TRBJ1-2; 7 positions match TRBD1. This CDR3 has 15 amino acids. Trimming took 10 bases from V and 0 from J; bases not matched to a gene: 11. Per germline, CDR1 MNHEY and CDR2 SMNVEV (reference sequence). The CDR3 protein is CATSARDSTNYGYTF. The CDR3 DNA reads TGTGCCACTTCAGCTCGGGACAGCACTAACTATGGCTACACCTTC.

The chain is built from TRBV19 and TRBJ1-1; 9 bases align to TRBD1. V lost 5 bases to trimming and J lost 0 bases; unmatched junction nucleotides: 4. The CDR3 is 15 amino acids. Per the germline V gene, CDR1 is LNHDA and CDR2 is SQIVND (reference sequence). As DNA, the CDR3 is TGTGCCAGTAGTTCAGGACAGGGGATGAACACTGAAGCTTTCTTT. Translated: CASSSGQGMNTEAFF.

The gene calls are TRBV6-6 and TRBJ2-7, with 7 bases identical to TRBD1. The CDR3 is 14 residues long. Per germline, CDR1 MNHNY and CDR2 SVGAGI (reference sequence). Losses at the gene ends were 4 bases for V and 0 bases for J; bases not matched to a gene: 3. The CDR3: CASSSGQLSYEQYF. CDR3 in DNA: TGTGCCAGCAGTTCGGGACAGCTCTCCTACGAGCAGTACTTC.

The CDR3 sequence: CASSISGGGSYEQYF. The DNA for the CDR3 is TGTGCCAGTAGTATATCGGGAGGAGGATCCTACGAGCAGTACTTC. The chain carries TRBV19 and TRBJ2-7, with 7 nucleotides matching TRBD2. The ends lost 2 bases at V and 1 base at J; junction bases unmatched: 5. CDR3 length: 15 amino acids. Germline assignment: CDR1 LNHDA and CDR2 SQIVND (reference sequence).

The chain has TRBV6-1 and TRBJ1-4; D gene uncertain. Per germline, CDR1 MNHNS and CDR2 SASEGT. The CDR3 has 13 residues. V dropped 1 base and J dropped 8 bases, with 8 bases sitting between them. Here the CDR3 DNA reads TGTGCCAGCAGTGAAGTGTCTCTGGAAAAACTGTTTTTT. Translating gives CASSEVSLEKLFF.

The chain recombines TRBV5-1 with TRBJ1-4; D is unresolved. CDR1 is SGHRS, CDR2 YFSETQ, per germline. Trimming left V 3 bases short and J 7 bases short, with 22 bases between. This CDR3 spans 17 amino acids. CDR3 region: CASSSRTTAGNVEKLFF. The CDR3 region has the DNA TGCGCCAGCAGCTCCCGGACTACCGCTGGAAATGTTGAAAAACTGTTTTTT.

The chain has TRBV28 and TRBJ1-5; D is uncertain. Trimming shortened V by 4 bases and J by 6 bases, and 19 bases separated the two germline ends. Germline loops: CDR1 MDHEN, CDR2 SYDVKM. The CDR3 runs to 16 residues. This CDR3 is CASSYRTAGYIQPQHF. The CDR3, as DNA: TGTGCCAGCAGTTACCGAACGGCCGGGTATATTCAGCCCCAGCATTTT.

CDR3 bases: TGTGCCAGCAGCTTTGGGCACCCCGGCTACACCTTC. Its protein is CASSFGHPGYTF. The chain is built from TRBV11-2 and TRBJ1-2; D is undetermined. Trimming stripped 3 bases from V and 8 bases from J, with 10 bases between. Germline V lookup: CDR1 SGHAT, CDR2 FQNNGV. This CDR3 region has 12 residues.

This clone was seen a few times. This chain connects TRBV29-1 to TRBJ1-1; D not resolved. V was clipped by 7 bases and J by 4 bases, with 10 bases between them. The germline CDR1 and CDR2 sequences are SQVTM and ANQGSEA. The CDR3 length is 11 residues. The CDR3 region is CSDGLATEAFF. CDR3 bases: TGCAGCGACGGACTGGCCACTGAAGCTTTCTTT.

V gene TRBV7-8 combines with J gene TRBJ1-2, with D maybe TRBD1 (5 bases). Germline values: CDR1 SGHVS, CDR2 FQNEAQ. CDR3 length: 15 residues. V was clipped by 3 bases and J by 4 bases, with 15 bases between them. The CDR3: CASSLTGTMSYGYTF. The CDR3 DNA is TGTGCCAGCAGCTTGACCGGGACTATGAGCTATGGCTACACCTTC. The entire variable domain, with the rest obtained from reference TRBV7-8 and TRBJ1-2, is as follows: GAGVSQSPRYKVAKRGQDVALRCDPISGHVSLFWYQQALGQGPEFLTYFQNEAQLDKSGLPSDRFFAERPEGSVSTLKIQRTQQEDSAVYLCASSLTGTMSYGYTFGSGTRLTVV.

CDR3 coding DNA: TGCGCCAGCAGCCAAGAGGACAGGGGAAGATACTCCTACAATGAGCAGTTCTTC. Residues: CASSQEDRGRYSYNEQFF. The rearrangement links TRBV4-1 to TRBJ2-1; 9 nucleotides align to TRBD1. V dropped 0 bases and J dropped 0; count of bases not matched to a gene: 6. Germline CDR1 reads MGHRA; CDR2 reads YSYEKL. CDR3 length equals 18 residues.

Worth noting for this clone: One end of the junction does not line up with germline, which may come from a read error. The chain carries TRBV7-7 and TRBJ2-7; tentative D call: TRBD2 (5 bases). Germline V gives CDR1 SSHAT, CDR2 FNYEAQ (reference sequence). This CDR3 spans 13 amino acids. This CDR3 is CASSLTGKDEQYF. CDR3 DNA: TGTGCTAGCAGCTTAACGGGAAAGGACGAGCAGTACTTC.

The V gene is TRBV19, the J gene TRBJ1-1; 7 nucleotides match TRBD1. The CDR3 consists of 16 residues. Germline CDR1 LNHDA, CDR2 SQIVND (reference sequence). Trimming at V came to 0 bases and at J to 1 base, leaving 5 bases not matched to a gene. The CDR3: CASSIDPRGPNTEAFF. The CDR3 nucleotides read TGTGCCAGTAGTATAGATCCGAGGGGGCCGAACACTGAAGCTTTCTTT.

This rearrangement joins TRBV5-1 to TRBJ1-1, with 7 nucleotides matching TRBD1. CDR3 size: 17 residues. The V gene end was trimmed by 3 bases and the J gene end by 0 bases; junction bases not matched to a gene: 11. Germline assignment: CDR1 SGHRS and CDR2 YFSETQ. CDR3 DNA: TGCGCCAGCAGCTGGGGGAAACAGGGGAGCTTGAACACTGAAGCTTTCTTT. Translated, it gives CASSWGKQGSLNTEAFF.

This clone was counted between two and nine times. This chain uses TRBV6-5 with TRBJ1-1; TRBD1 is a possible D gene (5 bases). The CDR3 is 15 amino acids. CDR1 is MNHEY, CDR2 SVGAGI, per germline. V was clipped by 6 bases and J by 4 bases, with 18 bases between them. The CDR3 DNA reads TGTGCCAGCAGGCCCGCCGGCCAGGGAGGCACTGAAGCTTTCTTT. This translates into CASRPAGQGGTEAFF.

This clone was counted a few times. The chain uses TRBV5-1 and TRBJ1-1; the match to TRBD1 covers 9 bases. The V segment lost 7 bases and the J segment 11 bases; nucleotides outside the gene matches: 6. CDR3 length: 11 residues. The germline V gene has CDR1 SGHRS and CDR2 YFSETQ. The CDR3 spells CASGEQGAAFF. CDR3 in DNA: TGCGCCAGCGGGGAACAGGGGGCGGCTTTCTTT.

V gene TRBV19 combines with J gene TRBJ2-1, with 14 positions matching TRBD2. This CDR3 has 20 amino acids. Trimming took 5 bases from V and 4 from J; bases not matched to a gene: 16. Germline V gene sequence: CDR1 LNHDA, CDR2 SQIVND (reference sequence). Here the CDR3 reads CASSAVWTSGRLNIYNEQFF. The CDR3 DNA is TGTGCCAGTAGTGCTGTCTGGACTAGCGGGAGGCTAAATATATACAATGAGCAGTTCTTC.

The chain joins TRBV7-9 to TRBJ2-7; 10 nucleotides match TRBD1. CDR3 length: 14 residues. V was clipped by 7 bases and J by 6 bases; unmatched bases: 9. Germline-derived CDR1 and CDR2 are SEHNR and FQNEAQ (reference sequence). This chain's CDR3 is CASTRPGQGIEQYF. The CDR3 DNA sequence: TGTGCCAGCACCAGGCCGGGACAGGGGATCGAGCAGTACTTC.

This chain connects TRBV11-2 to TRBJ1-1, with D unresolved. Trimming stripped 2 bases from V and 10 bases from J, with 14 bases between. CDR3 length: 13 amino acids. Germline CDR1 SGHAT, CDR2 FQNNGV. CDR3 sequence: CASSLSEGVGAFF. The CDR3, as DNA: TGTGCCAGCAGCTTAAGTGAGGGAGTGGGAGCTTTCTTT.

This clone has just one count. The chain has TRBV6-1 and TRBJ1-5, with 11 bases matching TRBD1. Germline assignment: CDR1 MNHNS and CDR2 SASEGT. Trimming removed 6 bases from V and 6 bases from J; junction bases left unmatched: 4. This CDR3 is 14 amino acids long. The CDR3 region has the DNA TGTGCCAGCAGCGGGACAGGGGGTTTTCAGCCCCAGCATTTT. It translates to CASSGTGGFQPQHF.

The chain combines TRBV6-5 with TRBJ1-1, with 9 positions matching TRBD1. The CDR3 spans 14 residues. J gave up 6 bases and V 8 bases, and 10 bases lay outside the gene matches. The germline gives CDR1 MNHEY, CDR2 SVGAGI. The CDR3 protein is CASQKLQGASEAFF. In nucleotides, the CDR3 is TGTGCCAGCCAAAAGTTACAGGGGGCCTCTGAAGCTTTCTTT.

This clone has more than one count but fewer than ten. This sequence joins TRBV5-3 and TRBJ1-4; TRBD1 aligns across 8 bases. TRBV5-3 belongs to the ORF category, with a function that is uncertain. The CDR3 has 17 residues. V lost 2 bases and J lost 4; bases outside the gene matches: 10. The CDR3: CARSFLDRVHHNEKLFF. The CDR3 DNA sequence: TGTGCCAGAAGCTTCCTGGACAGGGTCCACCATAATGAAAAACTGTTTTTT.